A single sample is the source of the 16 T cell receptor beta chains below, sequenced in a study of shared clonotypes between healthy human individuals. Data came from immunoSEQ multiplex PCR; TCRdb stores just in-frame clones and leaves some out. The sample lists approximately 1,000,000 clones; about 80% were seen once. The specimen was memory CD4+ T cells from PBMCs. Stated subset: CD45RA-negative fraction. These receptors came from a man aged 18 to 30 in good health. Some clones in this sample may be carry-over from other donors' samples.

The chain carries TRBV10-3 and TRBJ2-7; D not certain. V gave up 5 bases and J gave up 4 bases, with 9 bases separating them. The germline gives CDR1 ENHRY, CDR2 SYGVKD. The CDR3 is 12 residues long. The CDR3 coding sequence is TGTGCCATCAGTTTAACTCGATACGAGCAGTACTTC. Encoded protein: CAISLTRYEQYF.

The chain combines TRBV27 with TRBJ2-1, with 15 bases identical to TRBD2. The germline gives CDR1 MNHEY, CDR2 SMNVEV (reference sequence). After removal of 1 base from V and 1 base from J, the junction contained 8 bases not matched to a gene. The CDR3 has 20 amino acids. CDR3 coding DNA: TGTGCCAGCAGTTTATACGGCTCGGGACTAGCGGGAGGATCCTACAATGAGCAGTTCTTC. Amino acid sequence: CASSLYGSGLAGGSYNEQFF.

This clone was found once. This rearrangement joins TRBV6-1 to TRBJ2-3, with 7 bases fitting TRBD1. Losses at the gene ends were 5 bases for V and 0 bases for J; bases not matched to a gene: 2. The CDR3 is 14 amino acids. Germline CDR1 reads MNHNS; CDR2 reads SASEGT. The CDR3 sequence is CASSRQGSTDTQYF. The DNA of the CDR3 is TGTGCCAGCAGTAGACAGGGTAGCACAGATACGCAGTATTTT.

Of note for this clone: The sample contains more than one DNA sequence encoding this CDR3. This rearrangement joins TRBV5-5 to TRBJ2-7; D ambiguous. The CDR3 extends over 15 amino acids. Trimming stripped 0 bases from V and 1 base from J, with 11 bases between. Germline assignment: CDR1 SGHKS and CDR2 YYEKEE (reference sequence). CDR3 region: CASSLGGSGSYEQYF. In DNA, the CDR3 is TGTGCCAGCAGCTTGGGTGGATCAGGATCCTACGAGCAGTACTTC.

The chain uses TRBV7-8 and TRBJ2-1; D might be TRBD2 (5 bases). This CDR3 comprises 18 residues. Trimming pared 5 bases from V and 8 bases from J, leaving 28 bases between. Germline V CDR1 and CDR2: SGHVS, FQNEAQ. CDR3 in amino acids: CASSPPPGKRPKGDEQFF. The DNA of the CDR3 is TGTGCCAGCAGCCCACCCCCGGGGAAGCGGCCGAAAGGCGATGAGCAGTTCTTC. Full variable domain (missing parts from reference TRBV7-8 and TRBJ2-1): GAGVSQSPRYKVAKRGQDVALRCDPISGHVSLFWYQQALGQGPEFLTYFQNEAQLDKSGLPSDRFFAERPEGSVSTLKIQRTQQEDSAVYLCASSPPPGKRPKGDEQFFGPGTRLTVL.

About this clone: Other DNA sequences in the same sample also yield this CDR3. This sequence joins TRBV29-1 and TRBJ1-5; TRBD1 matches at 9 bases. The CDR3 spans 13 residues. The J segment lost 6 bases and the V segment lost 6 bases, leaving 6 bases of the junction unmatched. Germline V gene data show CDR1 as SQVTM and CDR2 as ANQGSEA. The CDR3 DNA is TGCAGCGTGGGGGACAGGGCCGGTCAGCCCCAGCATTTT. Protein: CSVGDRAGQPQHF.

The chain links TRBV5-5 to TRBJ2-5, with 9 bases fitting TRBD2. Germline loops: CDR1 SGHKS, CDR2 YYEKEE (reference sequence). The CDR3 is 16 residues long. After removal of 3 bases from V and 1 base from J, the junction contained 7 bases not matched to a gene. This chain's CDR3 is CASSSGPTSGQETQYF. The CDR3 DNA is TGTGCCAGCAGCTCAGGCCCGACTAGCGGCCAAGAGACCCAGTACTTC.

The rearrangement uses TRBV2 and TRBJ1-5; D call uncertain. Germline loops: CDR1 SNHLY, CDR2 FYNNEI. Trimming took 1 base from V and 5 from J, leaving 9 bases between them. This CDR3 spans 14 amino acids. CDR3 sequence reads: CASSEGNSDQPQHF. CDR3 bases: TGTGCCAGCAGTGAAGGAAACAGCGATCAGCCCCAGCATTTT.

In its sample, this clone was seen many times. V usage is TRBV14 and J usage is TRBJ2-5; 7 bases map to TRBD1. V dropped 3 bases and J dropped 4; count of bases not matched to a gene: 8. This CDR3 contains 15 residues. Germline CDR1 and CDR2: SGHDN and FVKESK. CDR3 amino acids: CASSQTGKRGETQYF. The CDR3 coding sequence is TGTGCCAGCAGCCAGACAGGGAAGAGGGGAGAGACCCAGTACTTC.

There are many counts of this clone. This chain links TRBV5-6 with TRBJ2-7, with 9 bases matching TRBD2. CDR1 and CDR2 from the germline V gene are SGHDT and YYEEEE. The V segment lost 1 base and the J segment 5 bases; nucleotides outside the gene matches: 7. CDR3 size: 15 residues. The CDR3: CASSLSLAGFDEQYF. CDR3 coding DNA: TGTGCCAGCAGCTTGTCCCTAGCGGGATTCGACGAGCAGTACTTC.

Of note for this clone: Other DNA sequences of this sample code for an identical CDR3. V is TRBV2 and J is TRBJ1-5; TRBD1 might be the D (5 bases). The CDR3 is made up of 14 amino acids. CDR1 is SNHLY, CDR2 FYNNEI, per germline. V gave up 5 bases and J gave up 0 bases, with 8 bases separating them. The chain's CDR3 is CASSRQTSNQPQHF. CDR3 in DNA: TGTGCCAGCAGTAGACAGACTAGCAATCAGCCCCAGCATTTT.

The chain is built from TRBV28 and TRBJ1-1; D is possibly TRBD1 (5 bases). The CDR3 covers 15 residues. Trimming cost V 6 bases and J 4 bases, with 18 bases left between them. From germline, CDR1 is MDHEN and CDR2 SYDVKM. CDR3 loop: CASRGSEGVATEAFF. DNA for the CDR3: TGTGCCAGCAGGGGATCGGAAGGGGTAGCCACTGAAGCTTTCTTT.

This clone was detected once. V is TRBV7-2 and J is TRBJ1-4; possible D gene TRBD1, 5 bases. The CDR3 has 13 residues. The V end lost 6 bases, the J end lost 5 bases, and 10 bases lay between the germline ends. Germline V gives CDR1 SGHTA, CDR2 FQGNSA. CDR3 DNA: TGTGCCAGCAGTCCTGACAGAAATGAAAAACTGTTTTTT. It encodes CASSPDRNEKLFF.

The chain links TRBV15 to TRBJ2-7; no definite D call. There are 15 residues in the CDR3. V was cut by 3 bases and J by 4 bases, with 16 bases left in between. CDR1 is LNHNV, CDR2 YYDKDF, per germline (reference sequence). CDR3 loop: CATSSRSLGSYEQYF. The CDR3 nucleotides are TGTGCCACCAGCAGCCGCAGCCTGGGGTCGTACGAGCAGTACTTC.

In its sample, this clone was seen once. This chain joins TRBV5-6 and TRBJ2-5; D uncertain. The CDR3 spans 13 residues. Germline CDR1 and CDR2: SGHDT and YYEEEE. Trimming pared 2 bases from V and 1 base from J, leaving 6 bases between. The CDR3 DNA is TGTGCCAGCAGCTTTTGGGGCCAAGAGACCCAGTACTTC. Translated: CASSFWGQETQYF.

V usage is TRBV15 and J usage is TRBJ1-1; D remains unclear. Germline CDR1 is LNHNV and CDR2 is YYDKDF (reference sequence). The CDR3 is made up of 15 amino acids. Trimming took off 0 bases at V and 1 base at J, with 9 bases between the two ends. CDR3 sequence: CATSREDWANTEAFF. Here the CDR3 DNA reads TGTGCCACCAGCAGAGAAGATTGGGCGAACACTGAAGCTTTCTTT.